Listed below are T cell receptor beta chains from one sample, sequenced in a study of CD8+CD57+ T cells in acquired aplastic anemia. TCRdb passed the reads through MiXCR, listing each CDR3 protein once. The repertoire includes hundreds of thousands of distinct CDR3 sequences, approximately 33% of them detected once, and 0.82% sits in the top ten. Input material: sorted CD4+, CD8+, or CD8+CD57+ T cells (not recorded which) from PBMCs. The source of these receptors is a human donor with aplastic anemia. Both conserved end residues are part of each CDR3. D genes are given only for firm matches. The listing skips clone size in some rows; elsewhere it reads once, few, many or a size class.

V	size	J	D	DNA	CDR3
TRBV25-1	many	TRBJ1-4	TRBD1	TGTGCCAGCAGTGAGGAATGGACAGGGGTTGAAAAACTGTTTTTT	CASSEEWTGVEKLFF
TRBV9	NA	TRBJ1-2	TRBD1	TGTGCCAGCTCACCACAGGGGGCGGATGGCTACACCTTC	CASSPQGADGYTF
TRBV14	many	TRBJ1-2	NA	TGTGCCAGCAGCCAAGACCAGCTCTATGGCTACACCTTC	CASSQDQLYGYTF
TRBV29-1	many	TRBJ1-1	TRBD1	TGCAGCGTTGGCGACAGGGGGGTTTACACTGAAGCTTTCTTT	CSVGDRGVYTEAFF
TRBV6-2/TRBV6-3	NA	TRBJ2-1	TRBD2	TGTGCCAGCAGTTACTCTACTAGCGGGAGGGGACTTCCTGAGCAGTTCTTC	CASSYSTSGRGLPEQFF
TRBV29-1	NA	TRBJ1-1	TRBD1	TGCAGCGTTGAAGATTGGGACAGGGTAGTTGGTGAAGCTTTCTTT	CSVEDWDRVVGEAFF
TRBV10-1	NA	TRBJ2-1	NA	TGCGCCAGCAGCCAAGGTACAGGGGGACTAGTTATCGGTGAGCAGTTCTTC	CASSQGTGGLVIGEQFF
TRBV19	NA	TRBJ1-5	TRBD1	TGTGCCAGTAGTAGGGACAGGTGGGGTCAGCCCCAGCATTTT	CASSRDRWGQPQHF
TRBV20-1	NA	TRBJ1-2	NA	TGCAGTGCTGCGCCGATGGGGGGGGCAGGCTATGGCTACACCTTC	CSAAPMGGAGYGYTF
TRBV11-2	few	TRBJ2-7	NA	TGTGCCGGCAGCAGTATTAGCGGTCCTCCCTACGAGCAGTACTTC	CAGSSISGPPYEQYF
TRBV24-1	NA	TRBJ2-1	NA	TGTGCCACCAGTGATGCTGTACTAGATGAGCAGTTCTTC	CATSDAVLDEQFF
TRBV5-1	many	TRBJ1-2	TRBD1	TGCGCCAGTCAAGCTGGACAGGGGGCTTTTAATGGCTACACCTTC	CASQAGQGAFNGYTF
TRBV15	NA	TRBJ1-6	NA	TGTGCCACCAGCAGAGATAATAATTCACCCCTCCACTTT	CATSRDNNSPLHF
TRBV5-1	few	TRBJ2-1	NA	TGCGCCAGCAGCTTGTTTGTGGTGGCAACCTACAATGAGCAGTTCTTC	CASSLFVVATYNEQFF
TRBV7-3	once	TRBJ2-1	NA	TGTGCCAGCAGCCCCGAGAGGGGATTGTTAAACGAGCAGTTCTTC	CASSPERGLLNEQFF
TRBV11-2	NA	TRBJ2-1	TRBD2	TGTGCCAGCAGCCTCGGGACTAGCGTGTACAATGAGCAGTTCTTC	CASSLGTSVYNEQFF
TRBV15	NA	TRBJ1-1	TRBD1	TGTGCCACCAGCAGAGATAAGGGACAGGGGAGGGCTTTCTTT	CATSRDKGQGRAFF
TRBV6-1	NA	TRBJ1-1	TRBD1	TGTGCCAGCAGTGCGACAGGGTTGGGTACTGAAGCTTTCTTT	CASSATGLGTEAFF
TRBV7-4	few	TRBJ1-2	NA	TGTGCCAGCAGCTTAGCGCGGGGGGTTAATGGCTACACCTTC	CASSLARGVNGYTF
TRBV20-1	NA	TRBJ1-1	NA	TGCAGTGCTAAAGGGACGGGAAACACTGAAGCTTTCTTT	CSAKGTGNTEAFF
TRBV29-1	NA	TRBJ2-3	NA	TGCAGCGTCGACCCCGTGACAGATACGCAGTATTTT	CSVDPVTDTQYF
TRBV6-1	NA	TRBJ1-2	NA	TGTGCCAGCAGTGCTAGTGACGGGCCCTATGGCTACACCTTC	CASSASDGPYGYTF
TRBV20-1	many	TRBJ1-2	NA	TGCAGTGCTGCCGCCCCCCCAGGCTACACCTTC	CSAAAPPGYTF
TRBV19	NA	TRBJ1-4	NA	TGTGCCAGTAAGGACAGACATGCAACTAATGAAAAACTGTTTTTT	CASKDRHATNEKLFF
TRBV25-1	NA	TRBJ2-1	TRBD2	TGTGCCAGCAGTGAATCTAGCGGACTAGGCAATGAGCAGTTCTTC	CASSESSGLGNEQFF
TRBV9	NA	TRBJ1-1	NA	TGTGCCAGCAGCCATGGGGGGTACACTGAAGCTTTCTTT	CASSHGGYTEAFF